The 23 T cell receptor beta chains presented below share a single source sample, sequenced in a study of cytomegalovirus exposure and HLA in healthy donors. Amplification used 60 Vbeta primers and 13 Jbeta primers. The table came from immunoSEQ multiplex PCR; TCRdb's copy has only in-frame clones and leaves some out. Among under 300,000 clones, just over 70% were seen once, and the ten largest hold approximately 2.3%. The sequenced sample was PBMCs. These receptors originate from a female donor in good health and CMV-seronegative.

This rearrangement joins TRBV5-6 to TRBJ2-7, with D perhaps TRBD1 (5 bases). Trimming took 2 bases from V and 4 from J, leaving 13 bases between them. Germline values: CDR1 SGHDT, CDR2 YYEEEE. CDR3 length: 14 amino acids. CDR3 residues: CASSLGQGLYEQYF. The CDR3 DNA follows: TGTGCCAGCAGCTTAGGTCAGGGTTTATACGAGCAGTACTTC.

This sequence joins TRBV2 and TRBJ2-6; D perhaps matches TRBD2 (5 bases). Germline V gene lookup returns CDR1 SNHLY and CDR2 FYNNEI. The CDR3 length is 15 residues. V lost 6 bases and J lost 3, with 12 bases in between. CDR3 sequence reads: CASRDRSGGANVLTF. Here the CDR3 DNA reads TGTGCCAGCAGAGACCGGAGCGGTGGGGCCAACGTCCTGACTTTC.

A note on this clone: Germline is not matched at one junction end, which may reflect a read error. The V call is TRBV7-9, the J call TRBJ2-1; D remains ambiguous. Germline CDR1 reads SEHNR; CDR2 reads FQNEAQ (reference sequence). This CDR3 has 12 residues. CDR3 residues: CSSSFLVNEQFF. In DNA, the CDR3 is TGTTCCAGCAGCTTTCTCGTCAATGAGCAGTTCTTC. The full variable domain, in which reference TRBV7-9 and TRBJ2-1 provide the parts outside the CDR3, is DTGVSQNPRHKITKRGQNVTFRCDPISEHNRLYWYRQTLGQGPEFLTYFQNEAQLEKSRLLSDRFSAERPKGSFSTLEIQRTEQGDSAMYLCSSSFLVNEQFFGPGTRLTVL.

V and J are TRBV9 and TRBJ2-3, with 9 bases lining up with TRBD2. V gave up 2 bases and J gave up 0 bases; unmatched junction bases: 4. The CDR3 is made up of 16 amino acids. Germline-derived CDR1 and CDR2 are SGDLS and YYNGEE. CDR3 amino acids: CASSVSGRGSTDTQYF. The CDR3 DNA follows: TGTGCCAGCAGCGTTAGCGGGAGAGGGAGCACAGATACGCAGTATTTT.

The chain combines TRBV6-1 with TRBJ2-2; tentatively, D is TRBD2 (5 bases). V was trimmed by 6 bases and J by 6 bases, leaving 11 bases between them. Germline CDR1 and CDR2: MNHNS and SASEGT. The CDR3 has 13 amino acids. For the CDR3, the DNA is TGTGCCAGCAGACCCGGGGAGTCCGGGGAGCTGTTTTTT. It encodes CASRPGESGELFF.

This clone was seen more than once but under ten times. The chain joins TRBV28 to TRBJ2-3, with D perhaps matching TRBD1 (5 bases). CDR1 and CDR2 (germline): MDHEN, SYDVKM. The CDR3 runs to 15 residues. V was clipped by 4 bases and J by 0 bases, with 11 bases between them. CDR3 in DNA: TGTGCCAGCAGTTCAAGGGGTGAAAGCACAGATACGCAGTATTTT. Translation gives CASSSRGESTDTQYF. The variable domain in full, completed from reference TRBV28 and TRBJ2-3, reads DVKVTQSSRYLVKRTGEKVFLECVQDMDHENMFWYRQDPGLGLRLIYFSYDVKMKEKGDIPEGYSVSREKKERFSLILESASTNQTSMYLCASSSRGESTDTQYFGPGTRLTVL.

This chain uses TRBV6-1 with TRBJ2-7; TRBD1 matches at 8 bases. After removal of 8 bases from V and 0 bases from J, the junction contained 9 bases not matched to a gene. The length of the CDR3 is 15 residues. Germline CDR1 reads MNHNS; CDR2 reads SASEGT. CDR3 nucleotides: TGTGCCAGCTACGACCAGGGGGCGGGCTCCTACGAGCAGTACTTC. Translated, it gives CASYDQGAGSYEQYF.

The chain has TRBV10-3 and TRBJ2-1; 11 bases match TRBD2. After removal of 4 bases from V and 10 bases from J, the junction contained 15 bases not matched to a gene. The CDR3 extends over 17 amino acids. Germline CDR1 is ENHRY and CDR2 is SYGVKD. Written as DNA, the CDR3 is TGTGCCATCAGTGTTCTAGCGGGAGGCGCAAGGGGTGGGGAGCAGTTCTTC. Protein product: CAISVLAGGARGGEQFF.

This chain links TRBV5-6 with TRBJ1-4; 7 bases are a match to TRBD1. This CDR3 is 15 amino acids long. Germline trimming cut 4 bases from V and 5 bases from J; bases unmatched to any gene: 8. The germline V gene has CDR1 SGHDT and CDR2 YYEEEE. In DNA, the CDR3 is TGTGCCAGCAGCCTTAGACAGGGCCCAAATGAAAAACTGTTTTTT. It yields the protein CASSLRQGPNEKLFF.

The chain joins TRBV28 to TRBJ1-1; no reliable D call. Between the trimmed V and J ends, which lost 6 bases and 3 bases, there was a span of 11 bases. This CDR3 spans 13 amino acids. Germline assignment: CDR1 MDHEN and CDR2 SYDVKM. The CDR3, as DNA: TGTGCCAGCAGGCCCCGAGGTTACACTGAAGCTTTCTTT. Protein product: CASRPRGYTEAFF.

The chain uses TRBV7-8 and TRBJ2-5; D is perhaps TRBD2 (7 bases). Trimming took 11 bases from V and 5 from J, leaving 21 bases between them. This CDR3 spans 14 amino acids. Germline CDR1 reads SGHVS; CDR2 reads FQNEAQ. CDR3 sequence: CAVLLRTAGETQYF. CDR3 sequence (DNA): TGTGCCGTACTCCTCCGGACAGCGGGGGAGACCCAGTACTTC.

This rearrangement joins TRBV2 to TRBJ1-5; 7 positions agree with TRBD1. The V and J ends lost 1 base and 5 bases, in that order; junction bases with no gene match: 2. In germline, CDR1 is SNHLY, CDR2 FYNNEI. The CDR3 extends over 14 amino acids. In DNA, the CDR3 is TGTGCCAGCAGTGAAGGGGACAGCTATCAGCCCCAGCATTTT. This encodes CASSEGDSYQPQHF.

V usage is TRBV2 and J usage is TRBJ2-3; 9 bases agree with TRBD2. The germline gives CDR1 SNHLY, CDR2 FYNNEI. J lost 0 bases, V lost 4 bases, and 11 bases had no gene match. The CDR3 runs 18 residues. The chain's CDR3 is CASSVDPRTSASTDTQYF. CDR3 DNA sequence: TGTGCCAGCAGTGTGGATCCCCGGACTAGCGCAAGCACAGATACGCAGTATTTT.

The chain links TRBV5-1 to TRBJ1-1; D perhaps matches TRBD1 (5 bases). The CDR3 runs to 18 residues. Germline lookup yields CDR1 SGHRS and CDR2 YFSETQ. Trimming pared 4 bases from V and 5 bases from J, leaving 27 bases between. The chain's CDR3 is CASSEIDRPGGRATEAFF. The DNA of the CDR3 is TGCGCCAGCAGCGAAATCGACAGACCGGGTGGTAGGGCGACTGAAGCTTTCTTT.

V gene TRBV27 combines with J gene TRBJ2-7; 8 bases are a match to TRBD2. Losses at the gene ends were 2 bases for V and 5 bases for J; bases not matched to a gene: 2. Germline lookup yields CDR1 MNHEY and CDR2 SMNVEV (reference sequence). This CDR3 has 13 residues. The CDR3 reads CASSLREGNEQYF. For the CDR3, the DNA is TGTGCCAGCAGTTTACGGGAGGGAAACGAGCAGTACTTC.

This chain joins TRBV5-6 and TRBJ1-2; the match to TRBD1 covers 8 bases. There are 15 residues in the CDR3. Germline CDR1 is SGHDT and CDR2 is YYEEEE. J lost 8 bases, V lost 9 bases, and 18 bases had no gene match. CDR3 protein: CATSLTGQAPGGYTF. The DNA of the CDR3 is TGTGCCACCTCGCTTACGGGACAGGCCCCTGGAGGCTACACCTTC. Complete variable domain (other parts from reference TRBV5-6 and TRBJ1-2): DAGVTQSPTHLIKTRGQQVTLRCSPKSGHDTVSWYQQALGQGPQFIFQYYEEEERQRGNFPDRFSGHQFPNYSSELNVNALLLGDSALYLCATSLTGQAPGGYTFGSGTRLTVV.

The chain employs TRBV15 and TRBJ2-5; D remains ambiguous. The J call may be wrong; the DNA end is better matched by TRBJ2-7. Germline V lookup: CDR1 LNHNV, CDR2 YYDKDF (reference sequence). CDR3 length: 12 residues. The DNA of the CDR3 is TGTGCCACCAGCAGAGATTCTTACGAGCAGTACTTC. Translated, it gives CATSRDSYEQYF.

The chain links TRBV9 to TRBJ2-3; TRBD2 aligns across 7 bases. This CDR3 is 16 amino acids long. Germline CDR1 reads SGDLS; CDR2 reads YYNGEE. V shed 4 bases and J 0 bases; nucleotides not matched to a gene: 8. CDR3 nucleotides: TGTGCCAGCAGCTCTAGTAGCGGGCCTAGCACAGATACGCAGTATTTT. Residues: CASSSSSGPSTDTQYF.

V gene TRBV7-9 combines with J gene TRBJ1-2; 8 bases agree with TRBD1. This CDR3 comprises 13 residues. With V trimmed by 1 base and J by 9 bases, 4 bases remained unmatched. CDR1 SEHNR and CDR2 FQNEAQ come from the germline V gene (reference sequence). This CDR3 reads CASSLGTGSRYTF. The CDR3 region has the DNA TGTGCCAGCAGCTTAGGGACAGGGTCGCGCTACACCTTC.

This clone was found once. The genes are TRBV9 and TRBJ1-1; D might be TRBD1 (5 bases). Germline V lookup: CDR1 SGDLS, CDR2 YYNGEE. The CDR3 is made up of 13 amino acids. The V end lost 4 bases, the J end lost 3 bases, and 10 bases lay between the germline ends. CDR3 protein: CASSQGIDTEAFF. In nucleotides, the CDR3 is TGTGCCAGCAGCCAGGGCATAGACACTGAAGCTTTCTTT.

Only a few counts were recorded for this clone. The J gene is TRBJ2-2, the V gene TRBV19; 9 bases are shared with TRBD1. There are 15 residues in the CDR3. V shed 5 bases, J shed 7 bases, and the junction held 8 bases outside the gene matches. Germline V gives CDR1 LNHDA, CDR2 SQIVND (reference sequence). As DNA, the CDR3 is TGTGCCAGTAGTCCGGGACAGGGATTCATCGGGGAGCTGTTTTTT. Translated, it gives CASSPGQGFIGELFF.

The table lists this clone with a count of one. V and J are TRBV7-9 and TRBJ2-7; 9 nucleotides agree with TRBD2. CDR3 size: 14 residues. V shed 5 bases, J shed 4 bases, and the junction held 6 bases outside the gene matches. Germline-derived CDR1 and CDR2 are SEHNR and FQNEAQ (reference sequence). The CDR3 DNA sequence: TGTGCCAGCAGCCCTAGCGGGGTTGGGTACGAGCAGTACTTC. As protein: CASSPSGVGYEQYF.

CDR3 sequence reads: CASSQGRDSYEQYF. Written as DNA, the CDR3 is TGTGCCAGCTCTCAAGGTCGGGACTCCTACGAGCAGTACTTC. The chain recombines TRBV18 with TRBJ2-7; the D gene is possibly TRBD2 (5 bases). The CDR3 has 14 amino acids. The V and J ends lost 6 bases and 0 bases respectively, with 12 bases between them. Germline CDR1 is KGHSH and CDR2 is LQKENI. The variable domain in full, with the rest retrieved from reference TRBV18 and TRBJ2-7, is NAGVMQNPRHLVRRRGQEARLRCSPMKGHSHVYWYRQLPEEGLKFMVYLQKENIIDESGMPKERFSAEFPKEGPSILRIQQVVRGDSAAYFCASSQGRDSYEQYFGPGTRLTVT.